This T cell receptor (beta chain) is from a study of siplizumab effects on memory and regulatory T cells. Findings of the study overall: Greater diversity than memory cells seemed evident in naive T cells, which also appeared to be major alloresponse contributors. Mean Treg-derived proportions of mappable alloreactive CD4+ clones were just under 70% for siplizumab and roughly 27% for controls. The authors could not assign a naive or memory phenotype to roughly 75-95% of proliferating CD4+ or CD8+ clones.

The V and J ends lost 2 bases and 1 base respectively, with 9 bases between them. CDR1 SGHRS and CDR2 YFSETQ come from the germline V gene. This CDR3 is 14 amino acids long. The protocol was immunoSEQ multiplex PCR, while the TCRdb copy is restricted to in-frame clones and leaves out a portion. The table includes about 100,000 clones, about 94% detected once. In the case of this clone: Its antigen is not identified.

This receptor was obtained from a human donor in good health. This chain joins TRBV5-1 and TRBJ1-1, with TRBD1 as a possible D gene (6 bases). Sequencing used non-Treg CD4+ T cells sorted from blood. The DNA for the CDR3 is TGCGCCAGCAGCTTCTTGACAGGGAACACTGAAGCTTTCTTT. Translated: CASSFLTGNTEAFF.